Here is one TCR beta chain with its context. The entry originates in a study of blood T cell repertoires in COVID-19. V lost 2 bases, J lost 4 bases, and 9 bases lay in between. Per the germline V gene, CDR1 is SGHKS and CDR2 is YYEKEE (reference sequence). CDR3 length: 13 residues. Sequenced by immunoSEQ multiplex PCR; TCRdb stores in-frame clones only, minus some. Of about 59,000 clones detected, 90% appear once; the ten largest clones hold about 17%. The sample was peripheral blood. The TCR sequence derives from an elderly man with acute or convalescent COVID-19. The chain uses TRBV5-5 and TRBJ2-5; D possibly corresponds to TRBD2 (6 bases). CDR3 amino acids: CASSFGLLETQYF. CDR3 sequence (DNA): TGTGCCAGCAGCTTCGGACTATTAGAGACCCAGTACTTC.